A selection of T cell receptor beta chains follows, all from one sample in a study of blood T cell repertoires in COVID-19. Sequencing used immunoSEQ multiplex PCR; TCRdb keeps in-frame clones, though not all of them. The sample holds about 190,000 clones, 80% seen once. The source material was peripheral blood. The receptor set was obtained from a man in his 60s with acute or convalescent COVID-19. The CDR3 runs from the conserved cysteine through the conserved F or W. The order of the fields is D gene, V gene, J gene, clone size, CDR3 DNA, CDR3 protein. D genes are given only for firm matches. Size is stated for part of the rows, as once, few or many counts, or as a class when the clone is expanded.

TRBD1	TRBV7-3	TRBJ1-2	few	TGTGCCAGCAGCTTAACGGGGCGGGGACAGCCAAGCTACACCTTC	CASSLTGRGQPSYTF
.	TRBV7-9	TRBJ2-1	.	TGTGCCAGCAGCTCCTACAAGTGGGCCCACAATGAGCAGTTCTTC	CASSSYKWAHNEQFF
.	TRBV7-6	TRBJ1-2	.	TGTGCCAGCAGCTTAGATCTACTGAGTACCTACACCTTC	CASSLDLLSTYTF
TRBD2	TRBV5-1	TRBJ2-3	.	TGCGCCAGCAGCCCCGGGACTAGCTCCACAGATACGCAGTATTTT	CASSPGTSSTDTQYF
TRBD2	TRBV15	TRBJ2-7	.	TGTGCCACCAGCAGAGAAAGAGGGAGGGCCACACCGTACGAGCAGTACTTC	CATSRERGRATPYEQYF
TRBD1	TRBV3-1/TRBV3-2	TRBJ1-5	.	TGTGCCAGCAGCCAAGATAGGACAGGGGTGTCAGGGAATCAGCCCCAGCATTTT	CASSQDRTGVSGNQPQHF
TRBD1	TRBV3-1/TRBV3-2	TRBJ1-5	.	TGTGCCAGCAGCCAAGGGACAGGGGGCGGCAATCAGCCCCAGCATTTT	CASSQGTGGGNQPQHF
.	TRBV4-1	TRBJ2-4	.	TGCGCCAGCAGCCCCAGCCCCCCGACTTATTCAAACATTCAGTACTTC	CASSPSPPTYSNIQYF
.	TRBV19	TRBJ1-1	.	TGTGCCAGTAAAAGGCGGCTGAACACTGAAGCTTTCTTT	CASKRRLNTEAFF
.	TRBV3-1/TRBV3-2	TRBJ1-6	.	TGTGCCAGCAGCCAAGGCGGGGAGAAGGGTAATTCACCCCTCCACTTT	CASSQGGEKGNSPLHF
.	TRBV9	TRBJ1-6	.	TGTGCCAGCAGCGGTGCGTCGATAAATTCACCCCTCCACTTT	CASSGASINSPLHF
TRBD2	TRBV18	TRBJ2-7	once	TGTGCCAGCGCCTTAGCGGGAGGCCACGAGCAGTACTTC	CASALAGGHEQYF
TRBD2	TRBV29-1	TRBJ2-5	.	TGCAGCGCTCATGCGGGGGGGGGAGAGACCCAGTACTTC	CSAHAGGGETQYF
.	TRBV6-5	TRBJ2-3	.	TGTGCCAGCAGTTACTCGGGGGGGCTGACAGATACGCAGTATTTT	CASSYSGGLTDTQYF
.	TRBV27	TRBJ2-7	.	TGTGCCAGCAGTTTATTTACAGGACCCTACGAGCAGTACTTC	CASSLFTGPYEQYF
.	TRBV20-1	TRBJ1-1	.	TGCAGTGCTAGAGCGACAGTTGAAGCTTTCTTT	CSARATVEAFF
TRBD2	TRBV20-1	TRBJ2-3	.	TGCAGTGCTAGTAAGGGAGGGAGAGCAGATACGCAGTATTTT	CSASKGGRADTQYF
TRBD1	TRBV10-3	TRBJ1-5	.	TGTGCCATCAGTGGACAGGGAGGACAGCCCCAGCATTTT	CAISGQGGQPQHF
TRBD1	TRBV5-1	TRBJ1-3	.	TGCGCCAGCAGTTCCGGGACAGGGGGCGCCGGAAACACCATATATTTT	CASSSGTGGAGNTIYF
.	TRBV27	TRBJ1-3	.	TGTGCCGGCGGAGGGGTCCAGGATGGAAACACCATATATTTT	CAGGGVQDGNTIYF
TRBD1	TRBV6-1	TRBJ1-2	many	TGTGCCAGCAGTGAAGAGGGACAGGGTGGACACTATGGCTACACCTTC	CASSEEGQGGHYGYTF
.	TRBV24-1	TRBJ1-1	.	TGTGCCACCAGTGTACTGCGGGGGGCTGAAGCTTTCTTT	CATSVLRGAEAFF
.	TRBV9	TRBJ2-4	once	TGTGCCAGCAGCTCTTCGGCCAAAAACATTCAGTACTTC	CASSSSAKNIQYF
.	TRBV2	TRBJ2-7	.	TGTGCCAGCAAGGTGGGGGGATACTCCTACGAGCAGTACTTC	CASKVGGYSYEQYF
TRBD1	TRBV27	TRBJ1-5	.	TGTGCCAGCAGGATGGGACAGGGATCCCTCCCCCAGCATTTT	CASRMGQGSLPQHF
.	TRBV11-3	TRBJ2-1	.	TGTGCCAGCAGCTTAGCGGGAGCGTCCTACAATGAGCAGTTCTTC	CASSLAGASYNEQFF
TRBD1	TRBV6-1	TRBJ2-7	.	TGTGCCAGCAGTGAATGGGACAGGGGTGACGACGAGCAGTACTTC	CASSEWDRGDDEQYF
.	TRBV6-6	TRBJ1-1	once	TGTGCCAGCAGTTACCCCCGACTTGGAGAGAACACTGAAGCTTTCTTT	CASSYPRLGENTEAFF
TRBD1	TRBV5-8	TRBJ1-6	once	TGTGCCAGCAGCTTGCGCTCCGGGACAGGGGCCCGATTTTCACCCCTCCACTTT	CASSLRSGTGARFSPLHF
.	TRBV9	TRBJ2-7	.	TGTGCCAGCAGCGTAGCGCCCTTAACTGAGAACGAGCAGTACTTC	CASSVAPLTENEQYF
TRBD2	TRBV5-1	TRBJ2-7	.	TGCGCCAGCAGCTTGGTTTCTAGCGGAACCTACGAGCAGTACTTC	CASSLVSSGTYEQYF
TRBD1	TRBV19	TRBJ1-1	.	TGTGCCAGTAGCGATTCACCGGGACAGGGTGTCTCTGAAGCTTTCTTT	CASSDSPGQGVSEAFF
.	TRBV6-5	TRBJ1-1	.	TGTGCCAGCGGCATAACAGGCGCCCGGGAGACTGAAGCTTTCTTT	CASGITGARETEAFF
TRBD1	TRBV4-2	TRBJ1-5	once	TGTGCCAGCAGCCAAGGGTCGACAGGGTCTCAGCCCCAGCATTTT	CASSQGSTGSQPQHF
TRBD2	TRBV18	TRBJ2-7	few	TGTGCCAGCTCCCGCGATAGCGGGAACCACGAGCAGTACTTC	CASSRDSGNHEQYF
.	TRBV3-1/TRBV3-2	TRBJ2-6	.	TGTGCCAGCAGCCACCGACAGGCTGGGGCCAACGTCCTGACTTTC	CASSHRQAGANVLTF
.	TRBV29-1	TRBJ2-3	.	TGCAGCGTTGACCTATTCACAGATACGCAGTATTTT	CSVDLFTDTQYF
.	TRBV12-3/TRBV12-4	TRBJ2-7	.	TGTGCCAGCAGTGTTTTGGCAAACTACGAGCAGTACTTC	CASSVLANYEQYF
TRBD2	TRBV5-1	TRBJ2-1	.	TGCGCCAGCAGCTTGGCTCTAGCGGGGGAACAGTTCTTC	CASSLALAGEQFF
.	TRBV6-5	TRBJ2-3	.	TGTGCCAGCACCCGGACTACTAGCACAGATACGCAGTATTTT	CASTRTTSTDTQYF
TRBD1	TRBV7-9	TRBJ1-5	.	TGTGCCAGCAGCCAACAGGGGACCCTAGGAGGCAATCAGCCCCAGCATTTT	CASSQQGTLGGNQPQHF
TRBD1	TRBV27	TRBJ1-5	.	TGTGCCAGCAGGTTGACAGGGTTGGATCAGCCCCAGCATTTT	CASRLTGLDQPQHF
.	TRBV2	TRBJ1-5	few	TGTGCCAGCCGGACAGAAGGACAGCCCCAGCATTTT	CASRTEGQPQHF
.	TRBV9	TRBJ2-7	few	TGTGCCAGCAGCGCCTCCAGAGGAAGCACAGGGTCTTACGAGCAGTACTTC	CASSASRGSTGSYEQYF
.	TRBV6-5	TRBJ1-1	.	TGTGCCAGCCTAAGATGGGGCCGGGTGGACACTGAAGCTTTCTTT	CASLRWGRVDTEAFF